This T cell receptor beta chain was observed in a study of T cell changes during pregnancy in multiple sclerosis. This CDR3 contains 16 residues. Germline trimming cut 1 base from V and 2 bases from J; bases unmatched to any gene: 4. From germline, CDR1 is SEHNR and CDR2 FQNEAQ (reference sequence). The method was immunoSEQ multiplex PCR; TCRdb's version includes in-frame clones alone and lacks a portion of them. The sample lists 65,000 to 75,000 clones; approximately 92% were seen once. The chain combines TRBV7-9 with TRBJ2-3; TRBD1 matches 9 bases. The source was CD8+ T cells from peripheral blood mononuclear cells, collected in the third trimester of pregnancy. The sequence was obtained from a female donor in good health, enrolled as a control in a pregnancy study. CDR3 in amino acids: CASSLGTGDLTDTQYF. The CDR3 DNA sequence: TGTGCCAGCAGCTTAGGGACAGGGGACCTCACAGATACGCAGTATTTT.